These 21 T cell receptor beta chains share one sample of origin, sequenced in a study of T-cell reconstitution after alpha-beta-depleted transplantation in children. The TCRbeta library was prepared with unique molecular identifiers. Via MiXCR, TCRdb re-called the PCR reads, giving one row per CDR3 protein. The sample includes some 120,000 distinct CDR3 sequences, 10% of them seen just once. Here the sequenced sample was PBMCs, taken before TCRalphabeta/CD19-depleted stem cell transplant. The receptors come from a boy between 2 and 10 years old with acute lymphoblastic leukemia, due to receive a stem cell transplant.

This clonotype was observed a few times. The rearrangement joins TRBV20-1 to TRBJ2-3; 8 positions match TRBD2. CDR3 size: 15 residues. Trimming cost V 4 bases and J 10 bases; bases outside gene matches: 16. The germline CDR1 and CDR2 sequences are DFQATT and SNEGSKA (reference sequence). CDR3 DNA sequence: TGCAGTGCTAAGGCGGGAGGCTCGTCCCCATCCTCGCAGTATTTT. It encodes CSAKAGGSSPSSQYF.

This clonotype was recorded at least ten times. The CDR3 is CASSTRTSGTYF. The CDR3, as DNA: TGTGCCAGCAGTACACGGACTAGCGGGACGTACTTC. The chain joins TRBV12-3 or TRBV12-4 to TRBJ2-7; 12 bases map to TRBD2. The CDR3 has 12 residues. V shed 5 bases, J shed 12 bases, and the junction held 5 bases outside the gene matches.

The V and J genes are TRBV20-1 and TRBJ2-5, with TRBD2 identical over 13 bases. V shed 0 bases, J shed 6 bases, and the junction held 7 bases outside the gene matches. The germline CDR1 and CDR2 sequences are DFQATT and SNEGSKA (reference sequence). This CDR3 region has 16 residues. This CDR3 reads CSAREFRTSGRQTQYF. The DNA of the CDR3 is TGCAGTGCTAGAGAGTTTAGGACTAGCGGGAGACAGACCCAGTACTTC.

This clonotype was seen more than once but under ten times. The J gene is TRBJ2-7, the V gene TRBV20-1; D gene ambiguous. Per germline, CDR1 DFQATT and CDR2 SNEGSKA (reference sequence). This CDR3 is 15 amino acids long. Trimming shortened V by 0 bases and J by 2 bases, and 14 bases separated the two germline ends. The CDR3 DNA sequence: TGCAGTGCTAGAGATTCATTAGCTATGCCCTACGAGCAGTACTTC. Translated, it gives CSARDSLAMPYEQYF.

This clonotype has more than one count but fewer than ten. V usage is TRBV20-1 and J usage is TRBJ2-1, with 11 bases aligning to TRBD2. Germline CDR1 and CDR2: DFQATT and SNEGSKA (reference sequence). CDR3 size: 17 residues. Trimming cost V 2 bases and J 4 bases; bases outside gene matches: 10. The CDR3 loop is CSARPAFIAGGYNEQFF. The CDR3 DNA sequence: TGCAGTGCTAGACCGGCTTTCATAGCGGGAGGGTACAATGAGCAGTTCTTC.

This clonotype was counted a few times. This chain links TRBV9 with TRBJ2-1; a possible D gene is TRBD2 (7 bases). This CDR3 spans 15 amino acids. The ends were cut back, 0 bases at V and 3 bases at J, with 10 bases in the middle. Germline CDR1 SGDLS, CDR2 YYNGEE. The CDR3 spells CASSVGRGRYNEQFF. The CDR3 DNA is TGTGCCAGCAGCGTAGGGCGGGGGCGCTACAATGAGCAGTTCTTC.

J is TRBJ1-3 and V is TRBV10-2; TRBD1 aligns across 8 bases. CDR1 and CDR2 from the germline V gene are WSHSY and SAAADI. V trimming: 6 bases; J trimming: 4 bases; junction bases outside the gene matches: 5. CDR3 length: 14 residues. The CDR3: CASSLQGVGNTIYF. Written as DNA, the CDR3 is TGCGCCAGCAGCTTACAGGGGGTCGGAAACACCATATATTTT.

The chain couples TRBV20-1 to TRBJ2-5, with a weak D call TRBD2 (5 bases). Germline-derived CDR1 and CDR2 are DFQATT and SNEGSKA (reference sequence). V was clipped by 1 base and J by 9 bases, with 15 bases between them. This CDR3 is built from 13 residues. The CDR3 loop is CSARGPADWAQYF. The CDR3 DNA reads TGCAGTGCTAGAGGGCCAGCGGATTGGGCCCAGTACTTC.

This clonotype was seen a few times. This chain uses TRBV18 with TRBJ2-3; no clear D. Between the trimmed V and J ends, which lost 3 bases and 4 bases, there was a span of 11 bases. The CDR3 covers 14 residues. Germline V CDR1 and CDR2: KGHSH, LQKENI. CDR3 in amino acids: CASSPARSSDTQYF. DNA of the CDR3: TGTGCCAGCTCACCCGCGAGGAGCTCAGATACGCAGTATTTT.

The chain couples TRBV5-1 to TRBJ2-5; 9 nucleotides line up with TRBD2. V trimming: 5 bases; J trimming: 3 bases; junction bases outside the gene matches: 5. Per the germline V gene, CDR1 is SGHRS and CDR2 is YFSETQ. This CDR3 is 14 amino acids long. The DNA of the CDR3 is TGCGCCAGCAGTCAGACTAGCGGAAAAGAGACCCAGTACTTC. Its translation: CASSQTSGKETQYF.

This clonotype has at least ten counts. This chain connects TRBV20-1 to TRBJ2-1, with D possibly being TRBD1 (5 bases). The ends were cut back, 1 base at V and 4 bases at J, with 11 bases in the middle. Per germline, CDR1 DFQATT and CDR2 SNEGSKA (reference sequence). The CDR3 loop spans 14 amino acids. The CDR3 here is CSARVAGLYNEQFF. Written as DNA, the CDR3 is TGCAGTGCTAGAGTGGCAGGGTTGTACAATGAGCAGTTCTTC.

The rearrangement joins TRBV5-1 to TRBJ2-7; 7 nucleotides match TRBD2. The germline V gene encodes CDR1 SGHRS and CDR2 YFSETQ. V shed 0 bases, J shed 4 bases, and the junction held 10 bases outside the gene matches. The CDR3 is 16 amino acids. CDR3 loop: CASSLAILAETYEQYF. The CDR3 region has the DNA TGCGCCAGCAGCTTGGCCATCCTAGCGGAGACTTACGAGCAGTACTTC.

This clonotype was observed a handful of times. This chain joins TRBV7-8 and TRBJ1-3; D is undetermined. V was trimmed by 1 base and J by 0 bases, leaving 16 bases between them. Germline V lookup: CDR1 SGHVS, CDR2 FQNEAQ. This CDR3 spans 18 amino acids. The CDR3 spells CASSLDVSHTISGNTIYF. CDR3 bases: TGTGCCAGCAGCTTAGATGTCTCACATACCATCTCTGGAAACACCATATATTTT.

The J gene is TRBJ2-2, the V gene TRBV5-6; perhaps TRBD2 as D (6 bases). The CDR3 contains 15 residues. V was cut by 4 bases and J by 3 bases, with 13 bases left in between. Germline CDR1 and CDR2: SGHDT and YYEEEE. The CDR3 sequence is CASSPGLPYTGELFF. Here the CDR3 DNA reads TGTGCCAGCAGCCCCGGACTACCTTACACCGGGGAGCTGTTTTTT. The entire variable domain, with the rest obtained from reference TRBV5-6 and TRBJ2-2, is as follows: DAGVTQSPTHLIKTRGQQVTLRCSPKSGHDTVSWYQQALGQGPQFIFQYYEEEERQRGNFPDRFSGHQFPNYSSELNVNALLLGDSALYLCASSPGLPYTGELFFGEGSRLTVL.

The CDR3 protein is CASSLWGATNEKLFF. CDR3 nucleotide sequence: TGTGCCAGCAGTTTATGGGGGGCGACTAATGAAAAACTGTTTTTT. The chain has TRBV28 and TRBJ1-4, with D tentatively TRBD1 (6 bases). Germline CDR1 MDHEN, CDR2 SYDVKM. This CDR3 spans 15 amino acids. With 0 bases removed from V and 2 bases from J, the gap between germline ends came to 7 bases.

Remarks on this clonotype: Germline is not matched at one junction end, which may reflect a read error. The CDR3 spells CATSRLAGTQETQHF. CDR3 DNA: TGTGCCACTTCGAGACTAGCGGGAACTCAAGAGACCCAGCACTTC. This chain connects TRBV6-4 to TRBJ2-5; 11 bases are a match to TRBD2. The length of the CDR3 is 15 residues. Germline-derived CDR1 and CDR2 are MRHNA and SNTAGT.

This clonotype was counted a few times. The CDR3 sequence is CASSWLGGYEAGANVLTF. The CDR3 DNA reads TGCGCCAGCAGCTGGCTGGGAGGGTATGAAGCTGGGGCCAACGTCCTGACTTTC. The gene calls are TRBV5-1 and TRBJ2-6; 7 positions agree with TRBD2. CDR1 and CDR2 from the germline V gene are SGHRS and YFSETQ. J was trimmed by 2 bases and V by 3 bases; bases with no gene match: 11. The CDR3 contains 18 residues.

The table lists this clonotype with many counts. The CDR3 coding sequence is TGTGCCAGCAGTCATGCTAGCGGGAGGGTCTATGAGCAGTTCTTC. Translated, it gives CASSHASGRVYEQFF. The J gene is TRBJ2-1, the V gene TRBV12-3 or TRBV12-4; 12 nucleotides line up with TRBD2. V gave up 5 bases and J gave up 8 bases; unmatched junction bases: 7. There are 15 residues in the CDR3.

This chain uses TRBV13 with TRBJ2-1; D is unclear. Trimming shortened V by 3 bases and J by 1 base, and 10 bases separated the two germline ends. This CDR3 comprises 15 residues. Germline V CDR1 and CDR2: PRHDT, FYEKMQ (reference sequence). The CDR3 nucleotides are TGTGCCAGCAGCTTGAACTTGAGGTCCTACAATGAGCAGTTCTTC. It translates to CASSLNLRSYNEQFF. Full variable domain (rest looked up from reference TRBV13 and TRBJ2-1): AAGVIQSPRHLIKEKRETATLKCYPIPRHDTVYWYQQGPGQDPQFLISFYEKMQSDKGSIPDRFSAQQFSDYHSELNMSSLELGDSALYFCASSLNLRSYNEQFFGPGTRLTVL.

By proportion, this clonotype is medium-sized. The chain uses TRBV7-2 and TRBJ2-1; D possibly corresponds to TRBD2 (5 bases). The CDR3 covers 15 residues. CDR1 and CDR2 (germline): SGHTA, FQGNSA. V lost 5 bases, J lost 3 bases, and 14 bases lay in between. The CDR3 loop is CASSTAGSIYNEQFF. CDR3 bases: TGTGCCAGCAGCACTGCGGGTAGCATCTACAATGAGCAGTTCTTC.

This clonotype has at least ten counts. J is TRBJ2-7 and V is TRBV12-3 or TRBV12-4, with a weak D call TRBD1 (6 bases). V shed 1 base and J shed 6 bases, with 19 bases lying between them. The CDR3 totals 16 residues. For the CDR3, the DNA is TGTGCCAGCAGTTTAGAAACGGGACAAGGGCGTCGCGAGCAGTACTTC. This codes for CASSLETGQGRREQYF.